This is a list of T cell receptor beta chains from one sample in a study of technical replicates of blood from a handful of donors. Only in-frame clones appear in the TCRdb table, and some are missing; sequencing was by immunoSEQ multiplex PCR. The data hold approximately 100,000 clones, with just over 95% observed a single time. Sequencing was carried out using T cells isolated from PBMCs. Source of these receptors: a human donor in good health. Both conserved end residues are part of each CDR3. D genes are given only for firm matches. Clone size is given for some rows only: seen once, a few or many times, or a class if the clone is expanded.

clone_size,v_call,j_call,d_call,cdr3_aa,cdr3_nt
-,TRBV27,TRBJ2-5,TRBD1,CASSLTGIGGIFETQYF,TGTGCCAGCAGTTTAACTGGCATAGGGGGCATATTTGAGACCCAGTACTTC
-,TRBV9,TRBJ2-7,TRBD2,CASSATGGGEQYF,TGTGCCAGCAGCGCTACCGGGGGAGGGGAGCAGTACTTC
-,TRBV28,TRBJ2-1,TRBD2,CASSSGTSGYNEQFF,TGTGCCAGCAGCTCCGGGACTAGCGGCTACAATGAGCAGTTCTTC
-,TRBV7-6,TRBJ2-7,TRBD1,CASSDTGAYEQYF,TGTGCCAGCAGCGATACAGGGGCCTACGAGCAGTACTTC
-,TRBV7-9,TRBJ2-5,TRBD2,CASSLLAGRYQETQYF,TGTGCCAGCAGCTTGCTAGCGGGACGGTACCAAGAGACCCAGTACTTC
-,TRBV2,TRBJ2-3,-,CASSPWSSTDTQYF,TGTGCCAGTAGCCCCTGGTCGAGCACAGATACGCAGTATTTT
once,TRBV11-2,TRBJ2-7,TRBD1,CASSSIRTGAYEQYF,TGTGCCAGCAGCTCGATAAGGACAGGGGCTTACGAGCAGTACTTC
-,TRBV9,TRBJ1-1,-,CASSVGRNTEAFF,TGTGCCAGCAGCGTAGGGAGGAACACTGAAGCTTTCTTT
-,TRBV28,TRBJ2-7,-,CASSSNIGTLYEQYF,TGTGCCAGCAGTTCGAATATCGGGACACTTTACGAGCAGTACTTC
-,TRBV9,TRBJ2-7,-,CASSSRGSTYEQYF,TGTGCCAGCAGCTCGCGGGGCTCCACCTACGAGCAGTACTTC
-,TRBV7-9,TRBJ2-7,-,CASSFTTHYEQYF,TGTGCCAGCAGCTTTACTACCCACTACGAGCAGTACTTC
-,TRBV25-1,TRBJ2-7,-,CASSESDEQYF,TGTGCCAGCAGTGAGTCAGACGAGCAGTACTTC
-,TRBV29-1,TRBJ1-4,-,CSVGYSMSHEKLFF,TGCAGCGTTGGATACAGTATGAGTCATGAAAAACTGTTTTTT
-,TRBV4-1,TRBJ2-7,TRBD2,CASRDIAGGQASYEQYF,TGCGCCAGCCGCGACATAGCGGGGGGGCAAGCCTCCTACGAGCAGTACTTC
-,TRBV9,TRBJ1-3,-,CASSVASGAGAGNTIYF,TGTGCCAGCAGCGTAGCTTCCGGTGCCGGAGCTGGAAACACCATATATTTT
few,TRBV29-1,TRBJ2-1,TRBD2,CSVDRTSGGNYNEQFF,TGCAGCGTCGATAGGACTAGCGGGGGGAACTACAATGAGCAGTTCTTC
-,TRBV27,TRBJ1-5,-,CASSPTRVRQPQHF,TGTGCCAGCAGTCCCACCAGGGTTCGTCAGCCCCAGCATTTT
-,TRBV19,TRBJ1-4,-,CASSIMAGWEKLFF,TGTGCCAGTAGTATCATGGCAGGGTGGGAAAAACTGTTTTTT
-,TRBV29-1,TRBJ1-2,-,CSVMSGGSNYGYTF,TGCAGCGTTATGTCAGGAGGTTCTAACTATGGCTACACCTTC
-,TRBV5-1,TRBJ2-7,TRBD2,CASSSSPKTSGTEQYF,TGCGCCAGCAGCTCCTCTCCGAAGACTAGCGGGACCGAGCAGTACTTC
-,TRBV18,TRBJ1-2,TRBD1,CASRTGDDGYTF,TGTGCCAGCCGGACAGGGGATGATGGCTACACCTTC
-,TRBV19,TRBJ2-5,-,CASSPGRSETQYF,TGTGCCAGTAGTCCAGGGAGGTCCGAGACCCAGTACTTC
-,TRBV9,TRBJ1-2,-,CASSPQGGYGYTF,TGTGCCAGCAGCCCGCAGGGAGGTTATGGCTACACCTTC
-,TRBV19,TRBJ2-2,TRBD1,CASRGTDLTGELFF,TGTGCCAGTAGGGGGACAGACCTCACCGGGGAGCTGTTTTTT
-,TRBV5-5,TRBJ2-7,TRBD2,CASSSGLLGGSRYEQYF,TGTGCCAGCAGCTCGGGGTTACTAGGCGGGAGTCGGTACGAGCAGTACTTC
-,TRBV27,TRBJ2-1,TRBD2,CASSYGGGYEQFF,TGTGCCAGCAGTTACGGGGGAGGGTATGAGCAGTTCTTC
-,TRBV7-9,TRBJ2-5,TRBD1,CASSGRGQDQETQYF,TGTGCCAGCAGCGGAAGAGGACAGGACCAAGAGACCCAGTACTTC
-,TRBV5-1,TRBJ1-3,TRBD1,CASSLNRGSGNTIYF,TGCGCCAGCAGCTTGAACAGGGGGTCCGGAAACACCATATATTTT
-,TRBV7-6,TRBJ1-2,TRBD1,CASSSTRTGGSYGYTF,TGTGCCAGCAGCTCTACACGGACAGGGGGTTCGTATGGCTACACCTTC
-,TRBV25-1,TRBJ1-1,TRBD1,CASSVTGGDTEAFF,TGTGCCAGCAGTGTGACAGGGGGAGACACTGAAGCTTTCTTT
-,TRBV28,TRBJ2-1,-,CASSEASDAYNEQFF,TGTGCCAGCAGCGAGGCTAGCGATGCCTACAATGAGCAGTTCTTC
-,TRBV10-3,TRBJ2-3,-,CAISEYTTDTQYF,TGTGCCATCAGTGAATACACCACAGATACGCAGTATTTT
-,TRBV27,TRBJ2-3,TRBD2,CASSSWAGVTHSTDTQYF,TGTGCCAGCAGTTCGTGGGCGGGAGTTACTCATAGCACAGATACGCAGTATTTT
-,TRBV27,TRBJ1-5,TRBD1,CASRPGNRGLNSNQPQHF,TGTGCCAGCAGGCCCGGAAACAGGGGGCTGAATAGCAATCAGCCCCAGCATTTT
-,TRBV6-5,TRBJ1-1,TRBD1,CASWDRVRAFF,TGTGCCAGCTGGGACAGGGTAAGAGCTTTCTTT
-,TRBV5-1,TRBJ1-1,-,CASSLKEANTEAFF,TGCGCCAGCAGCCTCAAGGAGGCGAACACTGAAGCTTTCTTT
-,TRBV7-9,TRBJ1-2,-,CASMRERGYTF,TGTGCCAGCATGCGGGAACGTGGCTACACCTTC
-,TRBV11-3,TRBJ2-1,TRBD1,CASSKTGGRKFF,TGTGCCAGCAGCAAGACAGGGGGCAGGAAGTTCTTC
-,TRBV4-1,TRBJ1-4,TRBD1,CASSQSGTGGGFNEKLFF,TGCGCCAGCAGCCAATCCGGGACAGGGGGGGGTTTTAATGAAAAACTGTTTTTT
-,TRBV2,TRBJ1-5,-,CASSEFISNQPQHF,TGTGCCAGCAGTGAGTTTATTAGCAATCAGCCCCAGCATTTT
-,TRBV11-2,TRBJ1-2,-,CASSDPAGAANYGYTF,TGTGCCAGCAGCGACCCTGCGGGAGCCGCTAACTATGGCTACACCTTC